Sequencing of this TCR beta chain was carried out in a study of beta chain features in type 1 diabetes. Reverse transcription of all isolated RNA meant that expressed TCRB transcripts were sequenced. Produced via immunoSEQ multiplex PCR; TCRdb's table is partial and in-frame only. This sample yields 500,000 to 700,000 clones, of which 15% to 19% are seen a single time; around 0.1% belongs to the top ten. In regard to this clone: This specimen includes other DNA sequences encoding the same CDR3.

Sequencing input: naive CD4+ T cells from blood. The TCR sequence derives from a man between 18 and 35 years old in good health.

The CDR3 sequence is CASSFRQGQETQYF. CDR3 nucleotides: TGTGCCAGCAGCTTTCGACAGGGGCAAGAGACCCAGTACTTC. V and J are TRBV9 and TRBJ2-5, with TRBD1 matching over 8 bases. The V gene's germline CDR1 is SGDLS and CDR2 YYNGEE. There are 14 residues in the CDR3. Trimming cost V 4 bases and J 2 bases; bases outside gene matches: 4.